Presented here are 21 T cell receptor beta chains from one specimen sequenced in a study of PD-1 blockade in classical Hodgkin lymphoma. Clones were sequenced by immunoSEQ multiplex PCR, and TCRdb holds only the in-frame ones, with some missing. The data contain 35,000 to 45,000 clones, approximately 70% of them singletons. Exposure to brentuximab vedotin varied, and each patient had relapsed following autologous stem cell transplantation. The sample in question was peripheral blood mononuclear cells (PBMCs), obtained at baseline. The receptor set was obtained from a human donor with classical Hodgkin lymphoma.

The V call is TRBV28, the J call TRBJ1-4, with D uncertain. This CDR3 region has 14 residues. Trimming left V 5 bases short and J 8 bases short, with 15 bases between. Germline V lookup: CDR1 MDHEN, CDR2 SYDVKM. The CDR3 nucleotides read TGTGCCAGCAGTCTCCAGTTGGGGAGGGAAAAACTGTTTTTT. It codes for CASSLQLGREKLFF. The full variable domain, with the rest looked up from reference TRBV28 and TRBJ1-4, is DVKVTQSSRYLVKRTGEKVFLECVQDMDHENMFWYRQDPGLGLRLIYFSYDVKMKEKGDIPEGYSVSREKKERFSLILESASTNQTSMYLCASSLQLGREKLFFGSGTQLSVL.

The V gene is TRBV7-3, the J gene TRBJ2-1; TRBD2 agrees at 11 bases. Germline values: CDR1 SGHTA, CDR2 FQGTGA. The CDR3 contains 16 residues. The V and J ends lost 4 bases and 4 bases, in that order; junction bases with no gene match: 6. The CDR3 nucleotides read TGTGCCAGCAGCTCCTCTAGCGGGAGGTGGTACAATGAGCAGTTCTTC. As protein: CASSSSSGRWYNEQFF.

The CDR3 DNA reads as TGTGCCAGCAGTTCAGGGTCCGACGAGCAGTACTTC. Translated, it gives CASSSGSDEQYF. This chain links TRBV9 with TRBJ2-7; D might be TRBD1 (5 bases). CDR1 and CDR2 (germline): SGDLS, YYNGEE. The CDR3 contains 12 residues. The ends were cut back, 5 bases at V and 5 bases at J, with 11 bases in the middle.

This clone was counted once. The gene calls are TRBV6-5 and TRBJ2-2; D ambiguous. V dropped 5 bases and J dropped 4 bases, with 11 bases sitting between them. The CDR3 is 14 residues long. Per the germline V gene, CDR1 is MNHEY and CDR2 is SVGAGI. CDR3 sequence: CASSPFLRTGELFF. For the CDR3, the DNA is TGTGCCAGCAGTCCCTTCCTCCGCACCGGGGAGCTGTTTTTT.

The rearrangement uses TRBV5-8 and TRBJ1-1; perhaps TRBD1 as D (6 bases). Trimming removed 4 bases at V and 1 base at J, with 8 bases between. The germline V gene has CDR1 SGHTS and CDR2 YDEGEE. This CDR3 comprises 13 residues. CDR3 in DNA: TGTGCCAGCAGCCTACAGGGGAACACTGAAGCTTTCTTT. Translated, it gives CASSLQGNTEAFF. Full variable domain (remainder filled in from reference TRBV5-8 and TRBJ1-1): EAGVTQSPTHLIKTRGQQATLRCSPISGHTSVYWYQQALGLGLQFLLWYDEGEERNRGNFPPRFSGRQFPNYSSELNVNALELEDSALYLCASSLQGNTEAFFGQGTRLTVV.

In DNA, the CDR3 is TGTGCCAGCAGCTTAGGGGTTGAGCAGTTCTTC. Protein sequence: CASSLGVEQFF. This rearrangement joins TRBV11-2 to TRBJ2-1, with D hard to call. The CDR3 is made up of 11 amino acids. Trimming removed 1 base from V and 9 bases from J, with 4 bases in between. CDR1 is SGHAT and CDR2 is FQNNGV in the germline V gene.

This clone has more than one count but fewer than ten. V usage is TRBV29-1 and J usage is TRBJ1-2; D is possibly TRBD1 (5 bases). The CDR3 totals 12 residues. V lost 1 base and J lost 6, with 9 bases in between. Germline V gene data show CDR1 as SQVTM and CDR2 as ANQGSEA. CDR3: CSVEGQPNGYTF. The CDR3 nucleotides are TGCAGCGTTGAAGGACAGCCAAATGGCTACACCTTC.

This chain connects TRBV4-2 to TRBJ2-1; D is perhaps TRBD2 (6 bases). The germline V gene encodes CDR1 LGHNA and CDR2 YNFKEQ. CDR3 length equals 17 residues. Trimming pared 2 bases from V and 2 bases from J, leaving 16 bases between. DNA for the CDR3: TGTGCCAGCAGCCAAAGGGATGGCGGGAATGCCTACAATGAGCAGTTCTTC. Translation: CASSQRDGGNAYNEQFF.

This chain links TRBV28 with TRBJ2-4; no definite D call. Germline CDR1 is MDHEN and CDR2 is SYDVKM. The CDR3 is made up of 14 amino acids. Trimming pared 6 bases from V and 0 bases from J, leaving 9 bases between. CDR3 bases: TGTGCCAGCAGCCACCAGATAGCCAAAAACATTCAGTACTTC. Translated: CASSHQIAKNIQYF.

This chain connects TRBV11-2 to TRBJ2-6, with D uncertain. Trimming cost V 2 bases and J 1 base, with 6 bases left between them. This CDR3 has 15 residues. Germline assignment: CDR1 SGHAT and CDR2 FQNNGV. CDR3 sequence (DNA): TGTGCCAGCAGCTTACCCCTTTCTGGGGCCAACGTCCTGACTTTC. It yields the protein CASSLPLSGANVLTF.

V is TRBV6-1 and J is TRBJ2-2; a possible D gene is TRBD2 (6 bases). The CDR3 extends over 11 amino acids. Deletions cut 8 bases from V and 5 bases from J, with 6 bases between. From germline, CDR1 is MNHNS and CDR2 SASEGT. The CDR3: CASGGTGELFF. The CDR3 DNA is TGTGCCAGCGGAGGGACCGGGGAGCTGTTTTTT.

The V and J genes are TRBV5-8 and TRBJ2-3; 10 positions agree with TRBD2. Trimming at V came to 3 bases and at J to 0 bases, leaving 16 bases not matched to a gene. Germline V lookup: CDR1 SGHTS, CDR2 YDEGEE. The CDR3 has 20 residues. The CDR3 reads CASSWRTGLAASSSTDTQYF. The CDR3 DNA follows: TGTGCCAGCAGCTGGAGGACAGGACTAGCGGCATCCTCTAGCACAGATACGCAGTATTTT.

CDR3 in amino acids: CASSLVTSVSPYNEQFF. Here the CDR3 DNA reads TGTGCCAGCAGCTTAGTGACTAGCGTTTCCCCTTACAATGAGCAGTTCTTC. The chain employs TRBV11-2 and TRBJ2-1; 8 bases match TRBD2. V trimming: 1 base; J trimming: 4 bases; junction bases outside the gene matches: 9. CDR1 SGHAT and CDR2 FQNNGV come from the germline V gene. The length of the CDR3 is 17 residues.

This clone was observed a handful of times. The V call is TRBV6-1, the J call TRBJ1-2; the D is unclear. The germline V and J ends were trimmed by 4 bases and 0 bases, with 9 bases remaining between them. The CDR3 totals 14 residues. CDR1 is MNHNS and CDR2 is SASEGT in the germline V gene. CDR3 coding DNA: TGTGCCAGCAGTGCGGGCCCCTCTAACTATGGCTACACCTTC. This encodes CASSAGPSNYGYTF.

The chain employs TRBV4-2 and TRBJ2-7; TRBD2 matches at 7 bases. CDR1 LGHNA and CDR2 YNFKEQ come from the germline V gene. The CDR3 is 17 residues long. J was trimmed by 0 bases and V by 0 bases; bases with no gene match: 8. The CDR3 bases are TGTGCCAGCAGCCAAGATCCGACGAGCGGGGCCTCCTACGAGCAGTACTTC. Translation gives CASSQDPTSGASYEQYF.

This clone has just one count. This chain joins TRBV5-8 and TRBJ2-2; D unclear. The CDR3 spans 14 residues. Germline lookup yields CDR1 SGHTS and CDR2 YDEGEE. Trimming stripped 0 bases from V and 7 bases from J, with 10 bases between. CDR3 bases: TGTGCCAGCAGCTTGGGGCCCTCGGTCGGGGAGCTGTTTTTT. Translated: CASSLGPSVGELFF.

The V and J genes are TRBV5-1 and TRBJ2-5; TRBD2 aligns across 10 bases. In germline, CDR1 is SGHRS, CDR2 YFSETQ. V was pared by 0 bases and J by 4 bases, with 9 bases of the junction left unmatched. This CDR3 is 17 amino acids long. Here the CDR3 reads CASSLGAGGPSGETQYF. CDR3 DNA: TGCGCCAGCAGCTTGGGAGCGGGGGGGCCTTCGGGAGAGACCCAGTACTTC.

CDR3 sequence (DNA): TGTGCCAGCAGTGTCTCCGGAGAGGTCCACGAGCAGTACTTC. Translated: CASSVSGEVHEQYF. The V and J genes are TRBV6-1 and TRBJ2-7; D call uncertain. The germline gives CDR1 MNHNS, CDR2 SASEGT. CDR3 length: 14 residues. V was cut by 4 bases and J by 5 bases, with 15 bases left in between.

This clone showed up just a few times. The gene calls are TRBV2 and TRBJ2-2; unclear D gene. The germline CDR1 and CDR2 sequences are SNHLY and FYNNEI. The CDR3 runs to 11 residues. The V gene lost 4 bases and the J gene lost 5 bases, with 2 bases spanning the gap. CDR3 residues: CASSVTGELFF. In DNA form, the CDR3 reads TGTGCCAGCAGTGTGACCGGGGAGCTGTTTTTT. Full variable domain (outside the CDR3, taken from reference TRBV2 and TRBJ2-2): EPEVTQTPSHQVTQMGQEVILRCVPISNHLYFYWYRQILGQKVEFLVSFYNNEISEKSEIFDDQFSVERPDGSNFTLKIRSTKLEDSAMYFCASSVTGELFFGEGSRLTVL.

This clone has more than one count but fewer than ten. The chain links TRBV29-1 to TRBJ2-5; D gene uncertain. The CDR3 runs to 11 residues. The germline CDR1 and CDR2 sequences are SQVTM and ANQGSEA. The V gene lost 6 bases and the J gene lost 8 bases, with 13 bases spanning the gap. In DNA form, the CDR3 reads TGCAGCGTCGACCAAAGTGGCACCCAGTACTTC. Protein: CSVDQSGTQYF.

This clone has just one count. The rearrangement links TRBV5-1 to TRBJ2-7; maybe TRBD1 (5 bases). This CDR3 region has 14 residues. Trimming cost V 0 bases and J 2 bases, with 9 bases left between them. Germline assignment: CDR1 SGHRS and CDR2 YFSETQ. CDR3 in DNA: TGCGCCAGCAGCTTGGGTGACAGCCCCTACGAGCAGTACTTC. This translates into CASSLGDSPYEQYF.